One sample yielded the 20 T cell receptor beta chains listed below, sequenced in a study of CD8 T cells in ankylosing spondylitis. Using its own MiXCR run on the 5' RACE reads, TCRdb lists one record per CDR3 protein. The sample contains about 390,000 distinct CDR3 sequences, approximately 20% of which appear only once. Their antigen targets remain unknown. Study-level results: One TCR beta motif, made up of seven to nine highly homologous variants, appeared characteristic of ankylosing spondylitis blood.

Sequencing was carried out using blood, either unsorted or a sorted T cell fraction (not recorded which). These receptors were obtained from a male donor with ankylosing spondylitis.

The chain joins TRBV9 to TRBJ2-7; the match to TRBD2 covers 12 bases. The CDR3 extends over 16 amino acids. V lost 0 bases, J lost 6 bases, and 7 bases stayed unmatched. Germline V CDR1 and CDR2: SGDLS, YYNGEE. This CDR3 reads CASSVAPLAGGSEQYF. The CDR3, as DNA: TGTGCCAGCAGCGTAGCCCCTCTAGCGGGAGGGAGCGAGCAGTACTTC.

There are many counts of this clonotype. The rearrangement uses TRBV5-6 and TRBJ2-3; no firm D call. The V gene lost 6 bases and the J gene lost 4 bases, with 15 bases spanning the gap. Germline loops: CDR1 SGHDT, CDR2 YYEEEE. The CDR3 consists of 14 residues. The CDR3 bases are TGTGCCAGCACCACACCCCCGTCGGCAGATACGCAGTATTTT. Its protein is CASTTPPSADTQYF.

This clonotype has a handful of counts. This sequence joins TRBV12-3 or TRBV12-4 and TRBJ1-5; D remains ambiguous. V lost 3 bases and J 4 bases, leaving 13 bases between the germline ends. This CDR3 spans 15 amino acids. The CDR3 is CASSFNWKGNQPQHF. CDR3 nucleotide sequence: TGTGCCAGCAGTTTCAATTGGAAGGGTAATCAGCCCCAGCATTTT.

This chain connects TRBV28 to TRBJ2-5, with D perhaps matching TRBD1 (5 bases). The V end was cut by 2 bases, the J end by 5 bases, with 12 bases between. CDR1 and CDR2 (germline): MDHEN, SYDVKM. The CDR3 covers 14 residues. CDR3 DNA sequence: TGTGCCAGCAGTTTAGCAGGGAATTCGGAGACCCAGTACTTC. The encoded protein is CASSLAGNSETQYF.

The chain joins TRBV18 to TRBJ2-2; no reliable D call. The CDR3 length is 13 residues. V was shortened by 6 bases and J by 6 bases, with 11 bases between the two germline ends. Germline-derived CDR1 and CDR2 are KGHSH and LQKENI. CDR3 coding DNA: TGTGCCAGCTCGCGTGGTCAGCCCGGGGAGCTGTTTTTT. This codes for CASSRGQPGELFF. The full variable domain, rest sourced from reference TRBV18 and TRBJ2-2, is NAGVMQNPRHLVRRRGQEARLRCSPMKGHSHVYWYRQLPEEGLKFMVYLQKENIIDESGMPKERFSAEFPKEGPSILRIQQVVRGDSAAYFCASSRGQPGELFFGEGSRLTVL.

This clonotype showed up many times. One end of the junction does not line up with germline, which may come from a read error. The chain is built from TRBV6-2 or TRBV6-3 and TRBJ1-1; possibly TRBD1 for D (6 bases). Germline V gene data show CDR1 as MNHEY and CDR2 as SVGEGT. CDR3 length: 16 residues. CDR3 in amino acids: CASNYPTGYMNTEAFF. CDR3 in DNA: TGTGCCAGCAATTACCCCACAGGGTACATGAACACTGAAGCTTTCTTT.

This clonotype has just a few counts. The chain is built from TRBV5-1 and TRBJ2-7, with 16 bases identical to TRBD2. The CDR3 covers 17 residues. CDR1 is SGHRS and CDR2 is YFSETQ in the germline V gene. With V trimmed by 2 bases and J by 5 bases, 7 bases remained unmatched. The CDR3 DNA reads TGCGCCAGCAGCTTCGGGACTAGCGGGAGGGGTGTGGACGAGCAGTACTTC. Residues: CASSFGTSGRGVDEQYF.

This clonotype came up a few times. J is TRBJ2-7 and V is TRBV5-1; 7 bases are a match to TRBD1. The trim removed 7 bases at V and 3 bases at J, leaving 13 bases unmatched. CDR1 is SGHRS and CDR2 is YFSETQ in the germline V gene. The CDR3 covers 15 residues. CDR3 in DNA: TGCGCCAGCCGGATAACCGGGACAGTGAACTACGAGCAGTACTTC. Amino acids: CASRITGTVNYEQYF.

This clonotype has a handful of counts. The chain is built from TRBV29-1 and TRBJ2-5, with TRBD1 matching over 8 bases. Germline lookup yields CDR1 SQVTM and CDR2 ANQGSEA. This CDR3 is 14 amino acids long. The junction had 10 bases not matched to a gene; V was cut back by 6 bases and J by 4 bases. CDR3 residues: CSVDIRGRSETQYF. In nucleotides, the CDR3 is TGCAGCGTAGACATCAGGGGGCGTTCAGAGACCCAGTACTTC.

CDR3 sequence reads: CASSYPGTSGSLETQYF. The CDR3 DNA is TGTGCCAGCAGTTACCCAGGGACTAGCGGGAGTCTGGAGACCCAGTACTTC. V and J are TRBV6-5 and TRBJ2-5, with TRBD2 identical over 14 bases. The CDR3 is 17 residues long. The V segment lost 2 bases and the J segment 5 bases; nucleotides outside the gene matches: 7. Germline values: CDR1 MNHEY, CDR2 SVGAGI.

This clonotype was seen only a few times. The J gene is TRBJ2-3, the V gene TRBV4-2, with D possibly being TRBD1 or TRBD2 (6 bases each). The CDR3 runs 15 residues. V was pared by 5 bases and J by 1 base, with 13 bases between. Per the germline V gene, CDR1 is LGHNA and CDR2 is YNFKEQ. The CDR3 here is CASSGEEGGTDTQYF. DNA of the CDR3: TGTGCCAGCAGCGGAGAGGAGGGGGGCACAGATACGCAGTATTTT.

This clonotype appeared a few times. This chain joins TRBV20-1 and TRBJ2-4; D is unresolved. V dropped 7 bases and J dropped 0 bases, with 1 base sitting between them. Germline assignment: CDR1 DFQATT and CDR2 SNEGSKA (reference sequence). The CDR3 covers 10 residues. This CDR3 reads CSVAKNIQYF. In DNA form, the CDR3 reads TGCAGTGTAGCCAAAAACATTCAGTACTTC.

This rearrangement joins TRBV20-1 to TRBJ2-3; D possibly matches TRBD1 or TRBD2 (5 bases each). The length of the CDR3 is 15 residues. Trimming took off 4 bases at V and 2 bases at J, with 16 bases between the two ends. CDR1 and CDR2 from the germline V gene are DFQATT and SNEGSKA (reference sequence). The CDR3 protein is CSAIPGGGYTDTQYF. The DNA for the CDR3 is TGCAGTGCTATCCCGGGTGGGGGATACACAGATACGCAGTATTTT.

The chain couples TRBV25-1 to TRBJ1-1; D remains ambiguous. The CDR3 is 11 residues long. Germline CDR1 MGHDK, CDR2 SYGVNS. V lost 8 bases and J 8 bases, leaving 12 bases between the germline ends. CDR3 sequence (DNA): TGTGCCAGCCGGAGCGTAGTCGAAGCTTTCTTT. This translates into CASRSVVEAFF.

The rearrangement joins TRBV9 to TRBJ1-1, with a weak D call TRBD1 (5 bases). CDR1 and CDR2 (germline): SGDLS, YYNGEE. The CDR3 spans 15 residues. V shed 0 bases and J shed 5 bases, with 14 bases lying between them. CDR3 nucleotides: TGTGCCAGCAGCGTAGGGGGCCCTAGGGTTACTGAAGCTTTCTTT. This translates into CASSVGGPRVTEAFF.

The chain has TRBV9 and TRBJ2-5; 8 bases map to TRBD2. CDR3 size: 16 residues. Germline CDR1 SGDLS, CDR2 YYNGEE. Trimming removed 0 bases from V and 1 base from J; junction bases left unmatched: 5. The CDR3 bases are TGTGCCAGCAGCGTAGCGGCGGGAGGCTCCCAAGAGACCCAGTACTTC. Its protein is CASSVAAGGSQETQYF. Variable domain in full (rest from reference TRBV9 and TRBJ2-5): DSGVTQTPKHLITATGQRVTLRCSPRSGDLSVYWYQQSLDQGLQFLIQYYNGEERAKGNILERFSAQQFPDLHSELNLSSLELGDSALYFCASSVAAGGSQETQYFGPGTRLLVL.

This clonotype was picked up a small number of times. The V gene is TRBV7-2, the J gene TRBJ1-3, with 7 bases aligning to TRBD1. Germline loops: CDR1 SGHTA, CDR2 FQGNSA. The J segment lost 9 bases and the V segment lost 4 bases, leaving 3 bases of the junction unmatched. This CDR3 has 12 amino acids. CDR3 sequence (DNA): TGTGCCAGCAGCTCGTACAGGGGCACCATATATTTT. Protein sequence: CASSSYRGTIYF.

DNA for the CDR3: TGTGCCAGCGTTTCTAGCGGGAGGGCCCGGGAGACCCAGTACTTC. This gives the protein CASVSSGRARETQYF. The gene calls are TRBV28 and TRBJ2-5; 12 positions match TRBD2. Looked up from germline, CDR1 is MDHEN and CDR2 is SYDVKM. The V gene end was trimmed by 8 bases and the J gene end by 5 bases; junction bases not matched to a gene: 9. The CDR3 has 15 residues.

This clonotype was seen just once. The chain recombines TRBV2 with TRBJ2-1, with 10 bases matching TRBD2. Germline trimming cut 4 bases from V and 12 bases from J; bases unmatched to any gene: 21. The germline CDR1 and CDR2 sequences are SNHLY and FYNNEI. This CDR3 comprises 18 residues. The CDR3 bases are TGTGCCAGCAGTGTCCTTTCCCGTGGGCTAGCGGGAGTAGATGGGCAGTTCTTC. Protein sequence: CASSVLSRGLAGVDGQFF.

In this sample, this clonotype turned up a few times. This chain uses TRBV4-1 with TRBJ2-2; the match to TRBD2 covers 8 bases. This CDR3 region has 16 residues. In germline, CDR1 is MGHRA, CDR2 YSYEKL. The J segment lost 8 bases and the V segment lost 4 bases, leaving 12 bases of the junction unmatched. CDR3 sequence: CASSLTPGTRVGELFF. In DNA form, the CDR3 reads TGCGCCAGCAGCCTGACCCCCGGGACTAGGGTAGGGGAGCTGTTTTTT.